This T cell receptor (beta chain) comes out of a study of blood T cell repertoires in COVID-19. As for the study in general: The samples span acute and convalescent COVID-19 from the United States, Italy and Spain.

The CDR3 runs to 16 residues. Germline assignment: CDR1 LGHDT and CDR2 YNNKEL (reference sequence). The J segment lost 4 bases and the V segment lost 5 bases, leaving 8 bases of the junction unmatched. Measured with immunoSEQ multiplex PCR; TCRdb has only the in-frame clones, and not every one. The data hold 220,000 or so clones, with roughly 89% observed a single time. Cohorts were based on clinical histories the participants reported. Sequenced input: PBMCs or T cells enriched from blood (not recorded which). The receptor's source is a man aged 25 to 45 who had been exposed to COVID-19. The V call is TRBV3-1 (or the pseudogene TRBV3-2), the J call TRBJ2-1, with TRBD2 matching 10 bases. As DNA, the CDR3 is TGTGCCAGCAGCTCCTTAGCGGGGGGAAATTACAATGAGCAGTTCTTC. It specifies CASSSLAGGNYNEQFF.